This passage covers 29 T cell receptor beta chains from one sample sequenced in a study of blood T cell repertoires in COVID-19 (dated by TCRdb to 2020 to 2022). The method behind the library was the immunoSEQ multiplex PCR assay. What TCRdb holds here is the immuneACCESS table cut down to in-frame rearrangements. Part of the clones is not present; checked against another copy, under half of the missing clones reflect an unresolved V gene, and the others are unexplained. In all, the sample holds about 160,000 clones, and approximately 80% of those were seen once. The top ten hold less than 4% of the sample. Material: PBMCs or T cells enriched from blood (not recorded which). These receptor sequences come from a woman aged 55-70 years who had recovered from COVID-19.

J is TRBJ1-2 and V is TRBV5-4; TRBD1 is a possible D gene (6 bases). V was trimmed by 0 bases and J by 3 bases, leaving 6 bases between them. Germline-derived CDR1 and CDR2 are SGHNT and YYREEE (reference sequence). The CDR3 is made up of 13 amino acids. The CDR3 DNA follows: TGTGCCAGCAGCTTGGCAGGGGACTATGGCTACACCTTC. Amino acid sequence: CASSLAGDYGYTF.

This chain connects TRBV6-5 to TRBJ2-7, with 10 bases lining up with TRBD1. Germline V gene lookup returns CDR1 MNHEY and CDR2 SVGAGI. The V gene end was trimmed by 6 bases and the J gene end by 4 bases; junction bases not matched to a gene: 12. The CDR3 loop spans 16 amino acids. The CDR3 nucleotides read TGTGCCAGCAGATACCCCGGGACAGGGGATCTTTACGAGCAGTACTTC. It is translated as CASRYPGTGDLYEQYF.

The CDR3 sequence: CASSIPGEETQYF. In nucleotides, the CDR3 is TGTGCCAGTAGTATCCCGGGGGAAGAGACCCAGTACTTC. V usage is TRBV19 and J usage is TRBJ2-5; perhaps TRBD2 as D (6 bases). V was clipped by 3 bases and J by 3 bases, with 8 bases between them. The CDR3 extends over 13 amino acids. The germline V gene encodes CDR1 LNHDA and CDR2 SQIVND (reference sequence).

This clone has just one count. The chain is built from TRBV30 and TRBJ2-7; TRBD1 matches 7 bases. The CDR3 has 13 amino acids. The germline CDR1 and CDR2 sequences are GTSNPN and SVGIG (reference sequence). Trimming took 3 bases from V and 4 from J; bases not matched to a gene: 6. The CDR3 DNA reads TGTGCCTGGAGCTGGGACAGCGATTACGAGCAGTACTTC. Translated: CAWSWDSDYEQYF.

The DNA of the CDR3 is TGTGCCACTTCACCGACTCGACAGCAAGATCAGCCCCAGCATTTT. The encoded protein is CATSPTRQQDQPQHF. V and J are TRBV15 and TRBJ1-5; a possible D gene is TRBD1 (5 bases). The V and J ends lost 9 bases and 5 bases respectively, with 20 bases between them. Germline values: CDR1 LNHNV, CDR2 YYDKDF (reference sequence). This CDR3 region has 15 residues.

CDR3 region: CSARDRNEQFF. CDR3 sequence (DNA): TGCAGTGCTAGAGATAGAAATGAGCAGTTCTTC. The J gene is TRBJ2-1, the V gene TRBV20-1; D is undetermined. With 0 bases removed from V and 7 bases from J, the gap between germline ends came to 4 bases. This CDR3 has 11 amino acids. Germline lookup yields CDR1 DFQATT and CDR2 SNEGSKA (reference sequence).

This CDR3 is CASTLSGLSSYNEQFF. CDR3 DNA: TGCGCCAGCACTCTATCGGGACTTAGCTCCTACAATGAGCAGTTCTTC. J is TRBJ2-1 and V is TRBV10-2, with D maybe TRBD2 (6 bases). This CDR3 is built from 16 residues. Germline CDR1 WSHSY, CDR2 SAAADI. V was clipped by 7 bases and J by 0 bases, with 16 bases between them.

The V call is TRBV6-5, the J call TRBJ2-2, with 12 bases identical to TRBD2. J was trimmed by 7 bases and V by 7 bases; bases with no gene match: 7. This CDR3 region has 15 residues. Germline CDR1 is MNHEY and CDR2 is SVGAGI. CDR3 sequence: CASTSSGGAIGELFF. The CDR3 DNA is TGTGCCAGCACTTCTAGCGGGGGGGCCATCGGGGAGCTGTTTTTT.

The gene calls are TRBV7-2 and TRBJ2-5, with 7 bases lining up with TRBD2. Germline CDR1 SGHTA, CDR2 FQGNSA. The CDR3 spans 15 residues. The trim removed 2 bases at V and 7 bases at J, leaving 10 bases unmatched. Here the CDR3 reads CASSLPGLGIGTQYF. The CDR3 DNA follows: TGTGCCAGCAGCTTACCTGGACTAGGCATAGGGACCCAGTACTTC.

The chain couples TRBV5-1 to TRBJ2-1; 7 positions match TRBD2. This CDR3 spans 14 amino acids. Trimming cost V 0 bases and J 9 bases; bases outside gene matches: 6. Germline assignment: CDR1 SGHRS and CDR2 YFSETQ. The CDR3 DNA reads TGCGCCAGCAGCTTGGCCTTTGGCGGGAGTGAGCAGTTCTTC. It is translated as CASSLAFGGSEQFF.

The genes are TRBV18 and TRBJ1-2; 7 bases fit TRBD1. Unmatched junction bases numbered 3, after V lost 2 bases and J lost 0 bases. Germline V gives CDR1 KGHSH, CDR2 LQKENI. CDR3 length: 15 amino acids. The CDR3 loop reads CASSPWDRSNYGYTF. In nucleotides, the CDR3 is TGTGCCAGCTCACCATGGGACAGATCTAACTATGGCTACACCTTC. Variable domain in full (rest from reference TRBV18 and TRBJ1-2): NAGVMQNPRHLVRRRGQEARLRCSPMKGHSHVYWYRQLPEEGLKFMVYLQKENIIDESGMPKERFSAEFPKEGPSILRIQQVVRGDSAAYFCASSPWDRSNYGYTFGSGTRLTVV.

The V and J genes are TRBV24-1 and TRBJ1-5; D remains ambiguous. The germline V gene has CDR1 KGHDR and CDR2 SFDVKD. This CDR3 contains 13 residues. Trimming took off 3 bases at V and 6 bases at J, with 8 bases between the two ends. CDR3 DNA: TGTGCCACCAGTGATGGGCCTATTCAGCCCCAGCATTTT. It yields the protein CATSDGPIQPQHF.

The CDR3 protein is CASSARTGSEAFF. The CDR3 coding sequence is TGTGCCAGCAGCGCTAGGACAGGGTCTGAAGCTTTCTTT. The chain uses TRBV7-2 and TRBJ1-1, with 8 bases that match TRBD1. Germline V gives CDR1 SGHTA, CDR2 FQGNSA. The CDR3 is 13 amino acids. With 5 bases clipped from V and 6 bases from J, the junction kept 5 bases outside the gene matches.

The CDR3 DNA reads as TGTGCCAGCAGTTTGGGGGGGGTCATAGGTACGCAGTATTTT. Protein sequence: CASSLGGVIGTQYF. The chain links TRBV28 to TRBJ2-3; 7 bases are shared with TRBD2. The CDR3 loop spans 14 amino acids. Germline CDR1 is MDHEN and CDR2 is SYDVKM. Trimming at V came to 3 bases and at J to 8 bases, leaving 8 bases not matched to a gene. Looking up the rest from reference TRBV28 and TRBJ2-3 gives the full variable domain: DVKVTQSSRYLVKRTGEKVFLECVQDMDHENMFWYRQDPGLGLRLIYFSYDVKMKEKGDIPEGYSVSREKKERFSLILESASTNQTSMYLCASSLGGVIGTQYFGPGTRLTVL.

V is TRBV4-2 and J is TRBJ1-4; maybe TRBD1 (6 bases). The CDR3 totals 16 residues. The germline V gene encodes CDR1 LGHNA and CDR2 YNFKEQ. V was cut by 1 base and J by 8 bases, with 17 bases left in between. The CDR3 DNA is TGTGCCAGCAGCCAAGGGGCCGACAGGCCGTCGGAAAAACTGTTTTTT. Amino acids: CASSQGADRPSEKLFF.

The rearrangement joins TRBV6-5 to TRBJ1-1, with D tentatively TRBD1 (5 bases). Germline V CDR1 and CDR2: MNHEY, SVGAGI. V shed 5 bases and J shed 4 bases, with 11 bases lying between them. The CDR3 contains 13 residues. This CDR3 is CASSRGLATEAFF. The CDR3 coding sequence is TGTGCCAGCAGTCGGGGGTTGGCCACTGAAGCTTTCTTT.

This clone was seen a single time. The chain has TRBV30 and TRBJ2-5; TRBD2 matches at 7 bases. This CDR3 has 14 amino acids. Germline loops: CDR1 GTSNPN, CDR2 SVGIG (reference sequence). The V segment lost 5 bases and the J segment 2 bases; nucleotides outside the gene matches: 8. The CDR3 here is CAWSRGRVQETQYF. The DNA of the CDR3 is TGTGCCTGGTCGCGGGGGAGAGTACAAGAGACCCAGTACTTC.

The rearrangement links TRBV5-1 to TRBJ2-7; 9 bases are a match to TRBD2. J gave up 2 bases and V 0 bases, and 3 bases lay outside the gene matches. Germline V gives CDR1 SGHRS, CDR2 YFSETQ. The CDR3 loop spans 15 amino acids. CDR3 sequence (DNA): TGCGCCAGCAGCTTGGGGCGGGGGGGCCCCTACGAGCAGTACTTC. This gives the protein CASSLGRGGPYEQYF.

The rearrangement joins TRBV19 to TRBJ2-5; D is uncertain. The CDR3 contains 20 residues. The V end lost 1 base, the J end lost 0 bases, and 24 bases lay between the germline ends. The germline V gene has CDR1 LNHDA and CDR2 SQIVND (reference sequence). The CDR3 nucleotides read TGTGCCAGTAGTATAGTTGGTGGTCGAGCCCCTGGTCCTTACCAAGAGACCCAGTACTTC. This gives the protein CASSIVGGRAPGPYQETQYF.

V and J are TRBV6-1 and TRBJ1-1, with D hard to call. Trimming stripped 2 bases from V and 1 base from J, with 5 bases between. CDR1 is MNHNS, CDR2 SASEGT, per germline. CDR3 length: 13 amino acids. The CDR3 nucleotides are TGTGCCAGCAGTGAAATCGGGAACACTGAAGCTTTCTTT. This sequence encodes CASSEIGNTEAFF.

The chain employs TRBV15 and TRBJ2-7, with 8 bases lining up with TRBD1. CDR1 is LNHNV and CDR2 is YYDKDF in the germline V gene (reference sequence). The CDR3 is made up of 13 amino acids. J gave up 5 bases and V 3 bases, and 3 bases lay outside the gene matches. CDR3: CATSSGTGDEQYF. CDR3 DNA sequence: TGTGCCACCAGCAGCGGGACAGGAGACGAGCAGTACTTC.

This sequence joins TRBV5-1 and TRBJ1-2; 7 positions match TRBD1. Germline values: CDR1 SGHRS, CDR2 YFSETQ. The trim removed 7 bases at V and 6 bases at J, leaving 6 bases unmatched. The length of the CDR3 is 12 residues. The CDR3 spells CASGDRAHGYTF. The CDR3 DNA reads as TGCGCCAGCGGTGACAGGGCTCATGGCTACACCTTC.

This chain uses TRBV9 with TRBJ2-1; TRBD2 matches 9 bases. Trimming cost V 0 bases and J 8 bases; bases outside gene matches: 3. CDR3 length: 14 residues. Germline loops: CDR1 SGDLS, CDR2 YYNGEE. The CDR3 loop is CASSVGGGADEQFF. The DNA for the CDR3 is TGTGCCAGCAGCGTAGGCGGGGGGGCAGATGAGCAGTTCTTC.

This clone was picked up a small number of times. This chain connects TRBV5-6 to TRBJ1-2; possibly TRBD1 for D (5 bases). The CDR3 sequence is 14 residues long. From germline, CDR1 is SGHDT and CDR2 YYEEEE. The germline V and J ends were trimmed by 2 bases and 5 bases, with 13 bases remaining between them. The CDR3 is CASSLGSGRYGYTF. For the CDR3, the DNA is TGTGCCAGCAGCTTAGGTTCAGGGAGGTATGGCTACACCTTC.

CDR3 nucleotide sequence: TGTGCCAGCAGCTTAGGAGGCAGGGAGGTTGCTGGCTACACCTTC. Residues: CASSLGGREVAGYTF. This chain uses TRBV7-9 with TRBJ1-2, with a tentative D call TRBD1 (5 bases). This CDR3 has 15 residues. CDR1 and CDR2 (germline): SEHNR, FQNEAQ (reference sequence). Between the trimmed V and J ends, which lost 1 base and 7 bases, there was a span of 16 bases.

This clone was counted a single time. The chain joins TRBV3-1 (or the pseudogene TRBV3-2) to TRBJ1-2, with D tentatively TRBD1 (6 bases). V was shortened by 0 bases and J by 3 bases, with 17 bases between the two germline ends. The CDR3 runs 17 residues. Per germline, CDR1 LGHDT and CDR2 YNNKEL (reference sequence). CDR3 in amino acids: CASSQDLRTALDYGYTF. Written as DNA, the CDR3 is TGTGCCAGCAGCCAAGATCTAAGGACAGCGTTAGACTATGGCTACACCTTC.

The gene calls are TRBV11-2 and TRBJ1-6; the D is unclear. Trimming left V 5 bases short and J 7 bases short, with 15 bases between. In germline, CDR1 is SGHAT, CDR2 FQNNGV. The CDR3 has 15 amino acids. The CDR3 coding sequence is TGTGCCAGCAGCCCCACGTCCCAGGTCAATTCACCCCTCCACTTT. This gives the protein CASSPTSQVNSPLHF.

The gene calls are TRBV14 and TRBJ2-2, with TRBD1 matching 10 bases. The CDR3 is 18 residues long. Germline V lookup: CDR1 SGHDN, CDR2 FVKESK. J was trimmed by 5 bases and V by 4 bases; bases with no gene match: 13. This CDR3 reads CASSLSLPGTGETGELFF. The CDR3 DNA is TGTGCCAGCAGCCTTTCCTTACCCGGGACAGGGGAGACCGGGGAGCTGTTTTTT.

The chain joins TRBV5-1 to TRBJ2-2, with D uncertain. Trimming stripped 5 bases from V and 1 base from J, with 12 bases between. The CDR3 has 15 residues. Germline values: CDR1 SGHRS, CDR2 YFSETQ. The CDR3 region is CASSDLRRNTGELFF. The CDR3 DNA reads TGCGCCAGCAGTGACCTGCGGAGGAACACCGGGGAGCTGTTTTTT. Full variable domain (missing parts from reference TRBV5-1 and TRBJ2-2): KAGVTQTPRYLIKTRGQQVTLSCSPISGHRSVSWYQQTPGQGLQFLFEYFSETQRNKGNFPGRFSGRQFSNSRSEMNVSTLELGDSALYLCASSDLRRNTGELFFGEGSRLTVL.